A single TCR beta chain is shown here with its context. Its target antigen remains unknown. This may stem from a read error, because a much larger clone lies one nucleotide away. From its cysteine to its phenylalanine, the CDR3 spans 14 amino acids. Only the CDR3 region is kept as DNA, spanning 42 bases read in frame from base 1. CDR1 is given as SGHRS and CDR2 as YFSETQ, both from the germline V gene. V has 7 bases trimmed and J has 3 bases trimmed; junction bases matching no gene number 5. This entry is derived from a study of molecular identifiers for immune sequencing clone quantification (dated by TCRdb to the late 2010s). About the study as a whole: For a replicate experiment, RNA from roughly 21,000 or 96,000 naive CD8 T cells was divided into five aliquots, and four of the five aliquots were sequenced. CD8 T cells were used in a methods study to benchmark molecular-identifier clustering-based TCR repertoire sequencing (MIDCIRS) and TCR RNA copy counting. The investigation overall reported the following: In CMV-specific effector cells, clones with more than 20 RNA copies accounted for over 98% of molecules, whereas in naive cells such clones accounted for under 1%. Highly expanded clone sizes could be underestimated if identical TCR molecules share a barcode. Roughly 2.8 recovered TCR RNA copies per cell were obtained by modeling, versus approximately 9 by digital PCR, implying a capture efficiency of 25% to 30%. Naive libraries contained spiked-in Jurkat TCR RNA (approximately ten copies' worth), which is not part of the donor repertoire. A single cell's worth of spiked-in Jurkat TCR RNA was reported detectable even among 750,000 to 1,000,000 naive CD8 T cells. When barcode sub-clustering was not used, chimeric consensus sequences inflated TCR diversity, with chimeras reaching as high as 47%.

The library was produced with PCR. TCRdb lists the instrument as NextSeq 500. Bulk TCR libraries were generated as previously described, with the TCR primers listed in Table S5 used. Total RNA was purified with the Qiagen AllPrep DNA/RNA kit. Before analysis, reads from multiple sequencing runs of one library were combined. The authors' analysis ran thus. Only reads with exact TCR constant sequence were kept, trimmed to 150 nt, and grouped by their 12-nt molecular barcodes. Reads inside each barcode group were sub-clustered using a 15% Levenshtein threshold, and a quality-weighted consensus sequence was constructed for each RNA molecule. Non-functional sequences were discarded, and so were lower-count sequences lying one edit away from another sequence. On the basis of fitting two negative binomial distributions, barcode sub-clusters with fewer than 20% of the maximum read count were discarded. TCRdb handled the public reads itself, with Q25 trimming in fastp and clone calling in MiXCR, and kept productive beta chains. Duplicate CDR3 protein sequences are folded into a single record with the most common DNA and genes. It is TCRdb's table, rather than the study itself, that gives the V and J calls and clone size. For this sample the table gives 460,000 or so distinct CDR3 sequences, of which less than 30% were detected only once. Together, the top ten hold around 0.78% of the sample.

Libraries of naive CD8 T cells were built from around 20,000 to 990,000 sorted cells, with 10%, 30% or 50% of the purified RNA used. On a BD FACSAria II, naive CD8 T cells were FACS-sorted as CD8+CD4-CCR7+CD45RA+ and collected into RLT Plus buffer. Detection sensitivity was tested by spiking Jurkat RNA equal to ten or so TCR copies' worth into samples containing roughly 19,000-1,100,000 naive CD8 T cells. CD8 T cells were enriched using RosetteSep CD8+ T Cell Enrichment Cocktail and Ficoll-Paque, and the enriched cells then underwent ACK red cell lysis. The TCR was taken from a human donor in good health. Some libraries in this study had Jurkat cell RNA spiked in. Rearrangement joined TRBV5-1 to TRBJ2-1; TRBD2 lines up with 9 middle nucleotides. Specimen: naive CD8+ T cells from blood, with Jurkat cell RNA spiked in. Per the publication, the cell subset or site label means: FACS-sorted CD8+CD4-CCR7+CD45RA+ naive T cells. The CDR3 protein: CASGPSGDYNEQFF. The DNA sequence is TGCGCCAGCGGTCCTAGCGGGGACTACAATGAGCAGTTCTTC.